This passage covers 29 T cell receptor beta chains from one sample sequenced in a study of tumour-infiltrating T cells in Burkitt lymphoma. The protocol was immunoSEQ multiplex PCR, while the TCRdb copy is restricted to in-frame clones and leaves out a portion. The profile covers some 6,600 clones, with under 90% appearing a single time and 11% taken by the ten largest. Material: tumor tissue. The receptors derive from a human donor with Burkitt lymphoma.

The chain has TRBV7-9 and TRBJ1-2, with D possibly matching TRBD1 (5 bases). The germline V gene encodes CDR1 SEHNR and CDR2 FQNEAQ (reference sequence). Trimming left V 5 bases short and J 4 bases short, with 11 bases between. This CDR3 has 13 residues. CDR3 in DNA: TGTGCCAGCAGCCGCCCTGACAGCTATGGCTACACCTTC. Amino acids: CASSRPDSYGYTF.

This rearrangement joins TRBV6-5 to TRBJ1-5; D may be TRBD1 (5 bases). With 2 bases removed from V and 3 bases from J, the gap between germline ends came to 8 bases. The CDR3 spans 14 residues. The germline gives CDR1 MNHEY, CDR2 SVGAGI. The CDR3 here is CASSYGGFNQPQHF. CDR3 nucleotide sequence: TGTGCCAGCAGTTACGGGGGTTTCAATCAGCCCCAGCATTTT.

This clone was recorded once. This CDR3 reads CASTETSHSTEAFF. CDR3 sequence (DNA): TGTGCCAGCACGGAAACATCTCACAGCACTGAAGCTTTCTTT. V is TRBV14 and J is TRBJ1-1, with D uncertain. Trimming took 7 bases from V and 4 from J, leaving 16 bases between them. CDR3 length equals 14 residues. Germline V lookup: CDR1 SGHDN, CDR2 FVKESK.

The V and J genes are TRBV9 and TRBJ1-2; D call uncertain. Germline CDR1 SGDLS, CDR2 YYNGEE. The CDR3 totals 15 residues. V lost 0 bases to trimming and J lost 0 bases, with 9 bases between them. CDR3 loop: CASSVATDPNYGYTF. In DNA, the CDR3 is TGTGCCAGCAGCGTAGCTACGGATCCTAACTATGGCTACACCTTC.

The V call is TRBV19, the J call TRBJ2-4; TRBD2 is a possible D gene (5 bases). Trimming removed 4 bases at V and 0 bases at J, with 7 bases between. The CDR3 consists of 14 residues. Germline values: CDR1 LNHDA, CDR2 SQIVND (reference sequence). The chain's CDR3 is CASSRELAKNIQYF. CDR3 bases: TGTGCCAGTAGTAGGGAGTTAGCCAAAAACATTCAGTACTTC.

The chain couples TRBV6-1 to TRBJ2-3; TRBD2 matches 11 bases. Germline loops: CDR1 MNHNS, CDR2 SASEGT. V lost 4 bases, J lost 5 bases, and 2 bases stayed unmatched. This CDR3 has 14 amino acids. The CDR3 sequence is CASSVTSGVDTQYF. Written as DNA, the CDR3 is TGTGCCAGCAGTGTGACTAGCGGGGTAGATACGCAGTATTTT.

This clone showed up just once. The chain combines TRBV30 with TRBJ1-3; D gene uncertain. This CDR3 spans 13 amino acids. Germline CDR1 GTSNPN, CDR2 SVGIG (reference sequence). Between the trimmed V and J ends, which lost 2 bases and 0 bases, there was a span of 5 bases. This CDR3 is CAWSPVSGNTIYF. In DNA form, the CDR3 reads TGTGCCTGGAGTCCCGTCTCTGGAAACACCATATATTTT.

The chain couples TRBV25-1 to TRBJ1-1; D is uncertain. V was clipped by 3 bases and J by 1 base, with 9 bases between them. CDR1 and CDR2 from the germline V gene are MGHDK and SYGVNS. This CDR3 is built from 14 residues. As DNA, the CDR3 is TGTGCCAGCAGTGATGTGTTTGGGAACACTGAAGCTTTCTTT. As protein: CASSDVFGNTEAFF.

The chain joins TRBV6-5 to TRBJ2-7, with TRBD1 matching over 7 bases. V gave up 5 bases and J gave up 7 bases; unmatched junction bases: 8. Germline CDR1 MNHEY, CDR2 SVGAGI. The CDR3 sequence is 13 residues long. Here the CDR3 reads CASSRTGVGEQYF. CDR3 DNA sequence: TGTGCCAGCAGTCGCACAGGGGTGGGGGAGCAGTACTTC.

The V call is TRBV7-9, the J call TRBJ2-3, with D hard to call. Germline assignment: CDR1 SEHNR and CDR2 FQNEAQ (reference sequence). The V and J ends lost 4 bases and 4 bases respectively, with 21 bases between them. The CDR3 sequence is 17 residues long. CDR3 in amino acids: CASSSRRYERSPDTQYF. The CDR3 nucleotides read TGTGCCAGCAGCTCGAGAAGATACGAGCGATCCCCAGATACGCAGTATTTT.

The table lists this clone with a count of one. This chain uses TRBV5-1 with TRBJ2-4, with TRBD1 as a possible D gene (5 bases). V lost 0 bases, J lost 7 bases, and 14 bases lay in between. Germline-derived CDR1 and CDR2 are SGHRS and YFSETQ. This CDR3 has 15 residues. The CDR3 coding sequence is TGCGCCAGCAGCTTGGGAGACTCATCAGGGAACATTCAGTACTTC. This codes for CASSLGDSSGNIQYF.

This clone was recorded only once. V usage is TRBV5-1 and J usage is TRBJ2-3, with 14 bases aligning to TRBD2. The CDR3 spans 18 residues. V gave up 0 bases and J gave up 9 bases; unmatched junction bases: 12. Germline values: CDR1 SGHRS, CDR2 YFSETQ. The DNA of the CDR3 is TGCGCCAGCAGCTTGGATGGTCTGGGACTAGCGGGAGAGAAAACGCAGTATTTT. This gives the protein CASSLDGLGLAGEKTQYF.

The rearrangement uses TRBV7-9 and TRBJ2-1; 8 bases match TRBD2. Per the germline V gene, CDR1 is SEHNR and CDR2 is FQNEAQ (reference sequence). The CDR3 runs to 14 residues. V shed 7 bases and J 4 bases; nucleotides not matched to a gene: 6. CDR3 protein: CASITSGSYNEQFF. The CDR3 nucleotides read TGTGCCAGCATCACTAGCGGTAGTTACAATGAGCAGTTCTTC.

The chain employs TRBV14 and TRBJ2-1; D remains ambiguous. The CDR3 runs to 15 residues. The V and J ends lost 4 bases and 6 bases respectively, with 16 bases between them. The germline V gene has CDR1 SGHDN and CDR2 FVKESK. In DNA, the CDR3 is TGTGCCAGCAGCCCCCAGAATCTAGTGTCCAATGAGCAGTTCTTC. This encodes CASSPQNLVSNEQFF.

J is TRBJ1-6 and V is TRBV23-1; D not resolved. TRBV23-1 falls under the ORF class, with uncertain function. V shed 2 bases and J shed 0 bases, with 11 bases lying between them. The CDR3 contains 17 residues. In nucleotides, the CDR3 is TGCGCCAGCAGTCAAAACGCGGGGAGCTCCTATAATTCACCCCTCCACTTT. Its protein is CASSQNAGSSYNSPLHF.

The chain uses TRBV28 and TRBJ2-1; D unresolved. Trimming pared 6 bases from V and 8 bases from J, leaving 17 bases between. CDR1 and CDR2 from the germline V gene are MDHEN and SYDVKM. The CDR3 spans 14 residues. The CDR3 here is CASRARPPRDEQFF. The CDR3 coding sequence is TGTGCCAGCAGAGCCCGTCCGCCACGGGATGAGCAGTTCTTC.

The chain links TRBV9 to TRBJ1-2; D call uncertain. Looked up from germline, CDR1 is SGDLS and CDR2 is YYNGEE. The CDR3 sequence is 14 residues long. The V and J ends lost 4 bases and 6 bases respectively, with 16 bases between them. The DNA of the CDR3 is TGTGCCAGCAGCCTCCTAATAGGTCAGGATGGCTACACCTTC. Its translation is CASSLLIGQDGYTF.

The chain links TRBV2 to TRBJ2-1; 8 bases are shared with TRBD1. The CDR3 contains 16 residues. J lost 1 base, V lost 6 bases, and 8 bases had no gene match. Germline V gene data show CDR1 as SNHLY and CDR2 as FYNNEI. CDR3 amino acids: CASSPDRVVSYNEQFF. The CDR3 DNA sequence: TGTGCCAGCAGCCCGGACAGGGTAGTGTCCTACAATGAGCAGTTCTTC. Looking up the rest from reference TRBV2 and TRBJ2-1 gives the full variable domain: EPEVTQTPSHQVTQMGQEVILRCVPISNHLYFYWYRQILGQKVEFLVSFYNNEISEKSEIFDDQFSVERPDGSNFTLKIRSTKLEDSAMYFCASSPDRVVSYNEQFFGPGTRLTVL.

V gene TRBV18 combines with J gene TRBJ2-6, with D perhaps TRBD2 (6 bases). There are 16 residues in the CDR3. CDR1 and CDR2 from the germline V gene are KGHSH and LQKENI. The germline V and J ends were trimmed by 5 bases and 0 bases, with 11 bases remaining between them. The CDR3 sequence is CASSTGSGSGANVLTF. CDR3 in DNA: TGTGCCAGCTCAACCGGGAGCGGCTCTGGGGCCAACGTCCTGACTTTC. The variable domain in full, with the rest retrieved from reference TRBV18 and TRBJ2-6, is NAGVMQNPRHLVRRRGQEARLRCSPMKGHSHVYWYRQLPEEGLKFMVYLQKENIIDESGMPKERFSAEFPKEGPSILRIQQVVRGDSAAYFCASSTGSGSGANVLTFGAGSRLTVL.

V and J are TRBV14 and TRBJ1-3; the match to TRBD1 covers 8 bases. V lost 3 bases to trimming and J lost 0 bases; unmatched junction nucleotides: 4. The CDR3 has 16 residues. The germline CDR1 and CDR2 sequences are SGHDN and FVKESK. The CDR3 bases are TGTGCCAGCAGCCAGGCGGACAGGGTCTCTGGAAACACCATATATTTT. It is translated as CASSQADRVSGNTIYF. The whole variable domain, filled in from reference TRBV14 and TRBJ1-3, reads EAGVTQFPSHSVIEKGQTVTLRCDPISGHDNLYWYRRVMGKEIKFLLHFVKESKQDESGMPNNRFLAERTGGTYSTLKVQPAELEDSGVYFCASSQADRVSGNTIYFGEGSWLTVV.

The chain couples TRBV5-1 to TRBJ2-5; D possibly corresponds to TRBD2 (5 bases). Germline lookup yields CDR1 SGHRS and CDR2 YFSETQ. The CDR3 has 15 amino acids. V lost 1 base and J 3 bases, leaving 13 bases between the germline ends. CDR3 sequence (DNA): TGCGCCAGCAGCTTGCTGCTAGCCGGTGAAGAGACCCAGTACTTC. Encoded protein: CASSLLLAGEETQYF.

This clone was counted only a few times. J is TRBJ1-5 and V is TRBV28; D unresolved. Trimming left V 11 bases short and J 9 bases short, with 11 bases between. The CDR3 contains 10 residues. Germline CDR1 MDHEN, CDR2 SYDVKM. In DNA, the CDR3 is TGTGCCTCCGGTGTGCTGCCCCAGCATTTT. Protein: CASGVLPQHF.

The rearrangement joins TRBV18 to TRBJ2-1, with TRBD2 matching 10 bases. This CDR3 has 20 amino acids. Germline V CDR1 and CDR2: KGHSH, LQKENI. V was clipped by 1 base and J by 0 bases; unmatched bases: 12. The CDR3 spells CASSPLYLAGDPVSYNEQFF. The DNA of the CDR3 is TGTGCCAGCTCACCACTATACCTAGCGGGAGATCCGGTCTCCTACAATGAGCAGTTCTTC.

The genes are TRBV2 and TRBJ1-1, with unresolved D. CDR3 size: 14 residues. V lost 3 bases and J 4 bases, leaving 12 bases between the germline ends. The V gene's germline CDR1 is SNHLY and CDR2 FYNNEI. The CDR3 nucleotides are TGTGCCAGCAGTGATAGAGGGTCGGGCACTGAAGCTTTCTTT. The encoded protein is CASSDRGSGTEAFF.

V and J are TRBV2 and TRBJ1-2; 7 bases match TRBD1. Germline loops: CDR1 SNHLY, CDR2 FYNNEI. Germline trimming cut 2 bases from V and 8 bases from J; bases unmatched to any gene: 11. CDR3 length: 15 residues. CDR3 DNA sequence: TGTGCCAGCAGTGAATCCACCGGACAGGTTTCCGGCTACACCTTC. Translated, it gives CASSESTGQVSGYTF.

The chain couples TRBV2 to TRBJ2-7; 10 bases match TRBD2. V was pared by 8 bases and J by 2 bases, with 15 bases of the junction left unmatched. This CDR3 has 17 amino acids. CDR1 and CDR2 from the germline V gene are SNHLY and FYNNEI. CDR3 sequence reads: CASDGTSVKPLAYEQYF. In DNA, the CDR3 is TGTGCCAGCGACGGGACTAGCGTGAAGCCGCTTGCCTACGAGCAGTACTTC.

The J gene is TRBJ2-1, the V gene TRBV30; D remains ambiguous. The length of the CDR3 is 11 residues. Per the germline V gene, CDR1 is GTSNPN and CDR2 is SVGIG (reference sequence). With 4 bases removed from V and 11 bases from J, the gap between germline ends came to 12 bases. CDR3 residues: CAWTLRSQQFF. Here the CDR3 DNA reads TGTGCCTGGACTTTGCGGTCTCAGCAGTTCTTC.

Only one count was recorded for this clone. The chain combines TRBV30 with TRBJ1-1, with a weak D call TRBD1 (5 bases). The CDR3 extends over 15 amino acids. V lost 3 bases and J 4 bases, leaving 18 bases between the germline ends. Germline V gene data show CDR1 as GTSNPN and CDR2 as SVGIG (reference sequence). This CDR3 reads CAWSPIGGFVTEAFF. The CDR3 DNA is TGTGCCTGGAGCCCAATCGGGGGGTTTGTCACTGAAGCTTTCTTT.

This rearrangement joins TRBV11-2 to TRBJ1-2; no reliable D call. Germline V gene sequence: CDR1 SGHAT, CDR2 FQNNGV. Trimming removed 1 base at V and 0 bases at J, with 15 bases between. This CDR3 spans 17 amino acids. In nucleotides, the CDR3 is TGTGCCAGCAGCTTAGCGAACGCGGCGGGAGCTAACTATGGCTACACCTTC. Protein: CASSLANAAGANYGYTF.